These T cell receptor beta chains were read from a single sample in a study of blood T cells in healthy people across ages. Using its own MiXCR run on the 5' RACE reads, TCRdb lists one record per CDR3 protein. The sample consists of about 400,000 distinct CDR3 sequences, roughly half of them appearing once. Sequencing was carried out using blood. The receptors were gathered from a man aged 60-69 years in good health. Each CDR3 is given with its conserved first and last residue. A D gene is named only where the DNA matches it firmly. The listing skips clone size in some rows; elsewhere it reads once, few, many or a size class.

J | V | size | D | CDR3 | DNA
TRBJ2-1 | TRBV30 | few | . | CAWSALDREQFF | TGTGCCTGGAGTGCCCTCGACAGGGAGCAGTTCTTC
TRBJ2-7 | TRBV29-1 | . | . | CSVTTVGSYDQYF | TGCAGCGTTACGACAGTCGGGTCCTACGACCAGTACTTC
TRBJ2-1 | TRBV29-1 | . | TRBD2 | CSVEDRRSGRFNEQFF | TGCAGCGTTGAAGATCGGAGGAGCGGGAGGTTCAATGAGCAGTTCTTC
TRBJ2-5 | TRBV7-2 | few | . | CASSPGGSPTSNEQYF | TGTGCCAGCAGCCCCGGAGGGTCACCAACCTCCAATGAGCAGTACTTC
TRBJ2-3 | TRBV6-5 | . | TRBD2 | CASSYPLPGRLRSSSTDTQYF | TGTGCCAGCAGTTACCCTCTACCCGGGAGGTTACGGTCATCTAGCACAGATACGCAGTATTTT
TRBJ1-1 | TRBV5-1 | . | . | CASSLEAGAMNTEAFF | TGCGCCAGCAGCTTGGAAGCAGGGGCCATGAACACTGAAGCTTTCTTT
TRBJ2-1 | TRBV7-2 | . | . | CASSSSLAASSYNEQFF | TGTGCCAGCAGCTCCTCATTAGCGGCGAGCTCCTACAATGAGCAGTTCTTC
TRBJ2-4 | TRBV7-9 | few | TRBD2 | CASSSPSGLAKNIQYF | TGTGCCAGCAGCTCACCTAGCGGACTAGCCAAAAACATTCAGTACTTC
TRBJ2-5 | TRBV30 | few | TRBD2 | CAWSGGLADIGTQYF | TGTGCCTGGAGTGGGGGACTAGCGGACATAGGGACCCAGTACTTC
TRBJ2-3 | TRBV7-3 | . | . | CASSPGQGPTSTDTRYF | TGTGCCAGCAGCCCCGGGCAGGGCCCTACTAGCACAGATACGCGGTATTTT